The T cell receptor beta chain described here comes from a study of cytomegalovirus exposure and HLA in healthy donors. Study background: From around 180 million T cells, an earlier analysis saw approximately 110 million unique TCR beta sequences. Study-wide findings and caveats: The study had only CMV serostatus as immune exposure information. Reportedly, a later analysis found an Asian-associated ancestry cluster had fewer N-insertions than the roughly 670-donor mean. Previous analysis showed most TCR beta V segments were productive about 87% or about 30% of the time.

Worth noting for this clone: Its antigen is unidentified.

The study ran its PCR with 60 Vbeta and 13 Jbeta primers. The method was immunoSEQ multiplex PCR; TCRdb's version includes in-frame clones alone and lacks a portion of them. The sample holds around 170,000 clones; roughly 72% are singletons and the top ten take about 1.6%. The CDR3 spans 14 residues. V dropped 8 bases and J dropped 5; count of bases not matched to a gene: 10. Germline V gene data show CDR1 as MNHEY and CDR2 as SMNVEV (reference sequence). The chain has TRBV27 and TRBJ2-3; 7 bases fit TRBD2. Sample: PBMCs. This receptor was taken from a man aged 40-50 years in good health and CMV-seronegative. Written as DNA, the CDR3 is TGTGCCAGCCTTAGACCAGCGGGAAAAGATACGCAGTATTTT. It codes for CASLRPAGKDTQYF.